This is a list of T cell receptor beta chains from one sample in a study of CD8+CD57+ T cells in acquired aplastic anemia. TCRdb processed the reads anew with MiXCR; each CDR3 protein has one entry. This table holds approximately 250,000 distinct CDR3 sequences, less than 85% found once. The sample taken for sequencing was sorted CD4+, CD8+, or CD8+CD57+ T cells (not recorded which) from PBMCs. These receptors were taken from a human donor with aplastic anemia. Each CDR3 is given with its conserved first and last residue. D genes are given only for firm matches. Only part of the rows carry a size: once, few, many, or a class if the clone is expanded.

cdr3_length	d_call	clone_size	v_call	j_call	cdr3_nt	cdr3_aa
13	NA	NA	TRBV5-4	TRBJ2-7	TGTGCCAGCAGCTTAGCCAGGACAGACGAGCAGTACTTC	CASSLARTDEQYF
14	TRBD2	NA	TRBV7-8	TRBJ2-3	TGTGCCAGCAGCTTGACTAGCGGGAGCGGAGATCAGCAGTTT	CASSLTSGSGDQQF
15	NA	NA	TRBV7-9	TRBJ2-3	TGTGCCAGCAGCGCCATTGGGGCGCCGACCTACGAGCAGTATTTT	CASSAIGAPTYEQYF
13	NA	many	TRBV9	TRBJ2-3	TGTGCCAGCAGCGCCCCAAGGGGGGATACGCAGTATTTT	CASSAPRGDTQYF
16	TRBD2	NA	TRBV7-2	TRBJ2-1	TGTGCCAGCAGCTTGTCCCCTCCTAGCGGGAGCACAGATCAGTTCTTC	CASSLSPPSGSTDQFF
16	NA	NA	TRBV7-2	TRBJ1-2	TGTGCCAGCAGCTGGGGACGGGGCGGGAACTTTGGCGACTACACCTTC	CASSWGRGGNFGDYTF
15	TRBD2	NA	TRBV15	TRBJ2-3	TGTGCCACCAGCAGAGCCAGCGGGGGGACCGATACGCAGTATTTT	CATSRASGGTDTQYF
14	NA	few	TRBV15	TRBJ1-1	TGTGCCACCAGCCCAGGGGACCGGGACCACGGGGCTTTCTTT	CATSPGDRDHGAFF
14	TRBD2	once	TRBV20-1	TRBJ2-7	TGCAGTGCTGTTGGACTAGCGGCAACCTACGAGCAGTACTTC	CSAVGLAATYEQYF
16	NA	NA	TRBV7-9	TRBJ1-6	TGTGCCAGCAGCTTGGGGGGGGGCGGGTATTATTCACCCCTCCACTTT	CASSLGGGGYYSPLHF
16	TRBD1	NA	TRBV7-9	TRBJ2-1	TGTGCCAGCAGCATGGGGGCAGGGGGCGGACAGCCCCAGCAGTTCTTC	CASSMGAGGGQPQQFF
13	NA	NA	TRBV20-1	TRBJ1-1	TGCAGCGTTGAAGAACCCAGGGGCACTGAAGCTTTCTTT	CSVEEPRGTEAFF
15	TRBD1	NA	TRBV7-2	TRBJ1-2	TGTGCCAGCAGCTTAGATGTGACAGGGAACTATGAATACACCTTC	CASSLDVTGNYEYTF
12	NA	NA	TRBV19	TRBJ1-5	TGTGCCAGTAGTCCCTCCAATCAGCCCCAGCATTTT	CASSPSNQPQHF
16	NA	NA	TRBV19	TRBJ2-1	TGTGCCAGCAGCTTACCAAGCAGCGCCTGCAACGATGAGCACTTCTTC	CASSLPSSACNDEHFF
14	NA	NA	TRBV7-9	TRBJ2-7	TGTGCCACCAGCAGGACTACGGGGATCTACGAGCAGTACTTC	CATSRTTGIYEQYF
15	TRBD1	many	TRBV6-2/TRBV6-3	TRBJ2-7	TGTGCCAGCAGTTATTTTGGGGACAGCACCTACGAGCAGTACTTC	CASSYFGDSTYEQYF
14	NA	NA	TRBV4-1	TRBJ2-7	TGCGCCAGCAGCCAAGGGGGTGAAGCCTACGAGCAGTACTTC	CASSQGGEAYEQYF
15	NA	NA	TRBV7-9	TRBJ1-1	TGTGCCAGCAGCTTAGCTGTAACTGGGGATACTGAGTCTTTCTTT	CASSLAVTGDTESFF
16	NA	NA	TRBV20-1	TRBJ2-3	TGCAGTGCTAGAGATCGGAGAAAACTTAGCACAGGTACGCAGTATTTT	CSARDRRKLSTGTQYF
14	NA	NA	TRBV7-6	TRBJ2-6	TGTGCCAGCAGCTTAGCCCACGGGGCCAACGTCCTGACTTTC	CASSLAHGANVLTF
13	NA	once	TRBV7-8	TRBJ2-3	TGTGCCAGCGGGGACGGGGCAGACGGTACGGCGTTTTTT	CASGDGADGTAFF
13	TRBD1	NA	TRBV3-1	TRBJ1-2	TGTGCCAGCAGCCAACGGACAGGGAATGGCTACACCTTC	CASSQRTGNGYTF
17	NA	NA	TRBV20-1	TRBJ2-1	TGCAGTGCTAGAGATCAGGAGGGATCAGGGGGCTACAATGAGCAGTTCTTC	CSARDQEGSGGYNEQFF
15	TRBD1	NA	TRBV7-8	TRBJ1-6	TGTGCCAGCAGCTTGGGCCGGGGACAGCCAGCCCTCTCCCACTTT	CASSLGRGQPALSHF
15	NA	NA	TRBV13	TRBJ1-1	TGTGCCAGCAGCCCCGTGGGGGGGGCGAACACTGAAGCTTTCTTT	CASSPVGGANTEAFF
12	NA	NA	TRBV7-3	TRBJ2-4	TGTGCCAGCGGAGGAGCTGCGAACGTCCAGTACTTC	CASGGAANVQYF
15	NA	NA	TRBV5-6	TRBJ2-1	TGTGCCAGCAGCTTTCAAAGAAGGACCCACAATGAGCAGTTCTTC	CASSFQRRTHNEQFF
13	NA	NA	TRBV7-8	TRBJ2-3	TGTGCCAGCGGGTTCGGGGGAGGACATAATAAGTATTTT	CASGFGGGHNKYF
14	NA	NA	TRBV9	TRBJ2-5	TGTGCCAGCAGCAGGGGCACCGGCCGAGAGCCCCAGTACTTC	CASSRGTGREPQYF
13	TRBD2	few	TRBV9	TRBJ2-3	TGTGCCAGCACCAGTGCGGGGGGCACCGGGGAGCTGTTT	CASTSAGGTGELF
15	NA	NA	TRBV7-8	TRBJ2-7	TGTGCCAGCAGCTTAGCTGGCAGCTACGGGTACGACGTCTACTTC	CASSLAGSYGYDVYF
14	NA	NA	TRBV11-1	TRBJ2-5	TGTGCCACCAGCAGGGCGTGCAGCCAAGAGACCCAGTACTTC	CATSRACSQETQYF
15	NA	NA	TRBV7-8	TRBJ2-1	TGTGCCAGCAGAGAAGCGAGCGGTGCCGATAATCAGCAGTTCTTC	CASREASGADNQQFF
14	NA	NA	TRBV7-2	TRBJ2-5	TGTGCCAGCAGCCCAACGGGGCGCGGCAAGACCCAGTACTTC	CASSPTGRGKTQYF
16	NA	NA	TRBV19	TRBJ1-5	TGTGCCAGTAGTATAGTCGGCAGGGGTAGCAATCAGCCCCAGCATTTT	CASSIVGRGSNQPQHF
15	NA	NA	TRBV24-1	TRBJ2-5	TGTGCCACCAGTGATCATCGACTCCAACAAGAGACCCAGTACTTC	CATSDHRLQQETQYF
16	NA	NA	TRBV7-9	TRBJ2-5	TGTGCCAGCAGCTTAGGCGATACGCGGGATTCGGAGACCCAGTACTTC	CASSLGDTRDSETQYF
14	NA	NA	TRBV13	TRBJ1-5	TGCGCCAGCAGCCCGTCGACAGACAATCAGCCCCAGCATTTT	CASSPSTDNQPQHF
14	TRBD1	NA	TRBV7-9	TRBJ2-7	TGTGCCAGCAGCCACCGGGACAGGGTATGGGAGCAGTACTTC	CASSHRDRVWEQYF
16	TRBD1	NA	TRBV7-8	TRBJ2-5	TGTGCCAGCAGCTTTCATCCAGCACCGGGACAGGAATCCCAGTACTTC	CASSFHPAPGQESQYF
15	TRBD2	NA	TRBV7-9	TRBJ2-1	TGTGCCAGCAGCGCAGTAGCGGGGACCCAGAACTACGGGCTCTTC	CASSAVAGTQNYGLF
14	TRBD2	NA	TRBV7-3	TRBJ2-3	TGTGCCAGCAGAAGAGCGGGAAGTCCCGATACGCAGTATTTT	CASRRAGSPDTQYF
17	NA	NA	TRBV7-2	TRBJ2-7	TGTGCCAGCAGCTTAATTTCGGCTAGCGTACATCTATACGAGCAGTACTTC	CASSLISASVHLYEQYF
15	TRBD1	once	TRBV7-2	TRBJ2-5	TGTGCCAGCAGCCCCGACAGGGGGCTAAGGGCGACCCAGTACTTC	CASSPDRGLRATQYF
11	NA	NA	TRBV19	TRBJ2-1	TGTGCCACAGGGGATTACAATGAGCAGTTCTTC	CATGDYNEQFF
15	NA	few	TRBV7-8	TRBJ1-2	TGTGCCAGCAGCTTAGAGGGAGGTCCCGATACGCAGTACACCTTC	CASSLEGGPDTQYTF
15	TRBD2	once	TRBV19	TRBJ2-1	TGTGCCAGTAGTATCACCGGCGGGGGGTACAATGAGCAGTTCTTC	CASSITGGGYNEQFF
16	NA	NA	TRBV7-2	TRBJ1-6	TGTGCCAGCAGCTCCGACAGCGCTCCCGATACGCCATACCTCCACTTT	CASSSDSAPDTPYLHF
17	NA	NA	TRBV7-9	TRBJ2-5	TGTGCCAGCAGCTTTCAAAGAAGGGGGGGGGGCGGTGAGACCCAGTACTTC	CASSFQRRGGGGETQYF
16	NA	NA	TRBV7-8	TRBJ2-1	TGTGTCAGCAGCTTAGAAAGAGGTGGGGGGAGCGATGAGCAGTTCTTC	CVSSLERGGGSDEQFF
15	TRBD2	NA	TRBV2	TRBJ2-3	TGTGCCAGCACCTGGACTAGCAGCCACACAGATACGCAGTATTTT	CASTWTSSHTDTQYF
15	TRBD2	NA	TRBV7-8	TRBJ2-7	TGTGCCAGCAGCGTACCGGGAGGCCTCCATAACCAGCAGTACTTC	CASSVPGGLHNQQYF
12	TRBD1	NA	TRBV5-1	TRBJ1-4	TGTGCCAGCGGGTCAGGGGGTAAAGTCGTGTTTTTT	CASGSGGKVVFF
14	NA	NA	TRBV9	TRBJ2-3	TGTGCCAGCAGCGTAGGGTCAGGTCCGCAGTATTATTATTTT	CASSVGSGPQYYYF
17	NA	NA	TRBV7-6	TRBJ1-2	TGTGCCAGCACCCTAGAGCGGGTCCGGTCTGGGGCCAACGGCTACACCTTC	CASTLERVRSGANGYTF
17	NA	NA	TRBV12-3/TRBV12-4	TRBJ2-7	TGTGCCAGCAGTGCCCATCAGTTGGGGGGCAACGGTTACGAGCAGTACTTC	CASSAHQLGGNGYEQYF
16	NA	NA	TRBV9	TRBJ2-1	TGTGCCAGCAGCGCCCTTAGTACCGGGGAGCTGTATGAGCAGTTCTTC	CASSALSTGELYEQFF